The 29 T cell receptor beta chains below come from one sample, sequenced in a study of sequential checkpoint blockade in melanoma. The treatment was: randomized to nivolumab then ipilimumab (arm A) or the reverse (arm B). TCRdb's table, derived via immunoSEQ multiplex PCR, lists solely in-frame clones and lacks some. Among about 12,000 clones, about 79% were seen once, and the ten largest hold less than 60%. The sequencing used CD8+ T cells sorted from blood (inferred from file names), collected from a patient given nivolumab and ipilimumab in sequence. The receptors here all came from a human donor with melanoma.

This chain joins TRBV4-3 and TRBJ1-2, with D unresolved. Deletions cut 0 bases from V and 2 bases from J, with 10 bases between. The CDR3 has 15 residues. Germline V gene lookup returns CDR1 LGHNA and CDR2 YSLEER. The CDR3 loop reads CASSQDRGSNYGYTF. Here the CDR3 DNA reads TGCGCCAGCAGCCAAGATCGCGGCAGCAACTATGGCTACACCTTC.

The chain combines TRBV5-8 with TRBJ2-4, with 7 bases that match TRBD2. The V and J ends lost 4 bases and 7 bases, in that order; junction bases with no gene match: 8. In germline, CDR1 is SGHTS, CDR2 YDEGEE. This CDR3 spans 14 amino acids. CDR3 sequence (DNA): TGTGCCAGCAGCCAAGACCGGGGAGGGAACATTCAGTACTTC. Amino acid sequence: CASSQDRGGNIQYF.

V is TRBV5-6 and J is TRBJ2-7; tentative D call: TRBD2 (5 bases). CDR1 and CDR2 from the germline V gene are SGHDT and YYEEEE. V was cut by 0 bases and J by 0 bases, with 10 bases left in between. The CDR3 is 15 amino acids. The CDR3 bases are TGTGCCAGCAGCTTGGTTGTAGGGAGCTCCTACGAGCAGTACTTC. Translated, it gives CASSLVVGSSYEQYF.

This clone was recorded once. The chain joins TRBV27 to TRBJ1-1, with a possible D match to TRBD1 (5 bases). Germline CDR1 is MNHEY and CDR2 is SMNVEV (reference sequence). V lost 1 base, J lost 4 bases, and 13 bases lay in between. The CDR3 is made up of 15 amino acids. The CDR3: CASSLLGQGSTEAFF. CDR3 sequence (DNA): TGTGCCAGCAGTTTATTGGGGCAGGGAAGCACTGAAGCTTTCTTT.

The chain carries TRBV4-3 and TRBJ1-6; D is ambiguous. The V and J ends lost 4 bases and 8 bases respectively, with 33 bases between them. There are 21 residues in the CDR3. Germline-derived CDR1 and CDR2 are LGHNA and YSLEER. DNA for the CDR3: TGCGCCAGCAGCCCCTTGTCCTTTAGAGGTCGAGACCTAAGCTTTGATTCACCCCTCCACTTT. It codes for CASSPLSFRGRDLSFDSPLHF.

The genes are TRBV5-4 and TRBJ2-7, with 8 nucleotides matching TRBD2. Germline assignment: CDR1 SGHNT and CDR2 YYREEE (reference sequence). V lost 4 bases to trimming and J lost 1 base; unmatched junction nucleotides: 7. The CDR3 is 15 residues long. In nucleotides, the CDR3 is TGTGCCAGCAGCCTGGAGCGGGGGTTATCCTACGAGCAGTACTTC. Translation gives CASSLERGLSYEQYF. Based on the CDR3 plus reference TRBV5-4 and TRBJ2-7, the full variable domain is ETGVTQSPTHLIKTRGQQVTLRCSSQSGHNTVSWYQQALGQGPQFIFQYYREEENGRGNFPPRFSGLQFPNYSSELNVNALELDDSALYLCASSLERGLSYEQYFGPGTRLTVT.

The J gene is TRBJ2-7, the V gene TRBV29-1; 7 bases align to TRBD1. CDR1 and CDR2 from the germline V gene are SQVTM and ANQGSEA. The CDR3 is made up of 14 amino acids. The junction had 14 bases not matched to a gene; V was cut back by 7 bases and J by 5 bases. This CDR3 reads CSALVPGQRDEQYF. The CDR3 DNA reads TGCAGCGCGCTAGTTCCGGGACAGAGGGACGAGCAGTACTTC.

This clone has just a few counts. V and J are TRBV6-6 and TRBJ1-1; D perhaps matches TRBD1 (5 bases). V gave up 10 bases and J gave up 7 bases, with 13 bases separating them. Germline CDR1 reads MNHNY; CDR2 reads SVGAGI (reference sequence). The CDR3 contains 11 residues. CDR3 region: CATGRGGEAFF. The CDR3 nucleotides are TGTGCCACAGGGAGGGGCGGTGAAGCTTTCTTT.

The table lists this clone with a count of one. This chain links TRBV4-3 with TRBJ2-7, with D possibly being TRBD1 (5 bases). The CDR3 loop spans 16 amino acids. V was clipped by 3 bases and J by 0 bases, with 15 bases between them. Germline values: CDR1 LGHNA, CDR2 YSLEER. Here the CDR3 reads CASSQSTGRGSYEQYF. The DNA of the CDR3 is TGCGCCAGCAGCCAGAGCACCGGAAGGGGCTCCTACGAGCAGTACTTC.

The rearrangement joins TRBV5-4 to TRBJ2-3; possible D gene TRBD1, 5 bases. The CDR3 is 15 residues long. Trimming took 1 base from V and 6 from J, leaving 15 bases between them. Germline V gene data show CDR1 as SGHNT and CDR2 as YYREEE (reference sequence). CDR3 residues: CASSLIGQGPDTQYF. CDR3 DNA: TGTGCCAGCAGCTTGATAGGACAAGGACCGGATACGCAGTATTTT.

The chain joins TRBV27 to TRBJ1-5; the match to TRBD1 covers 7 bases. This CDR3 is built from 13 residues. The V segment lost 5 bases and the J segment 4 bases; nucleotides outside the gene matches: 2. In germline, CDR1 is MNHEY, CDR2 SMNVEV (reference sequence). This CDR3 reads CASSQGGNQPQHF. DNA of the CDR3: TGTGCCAGCAGTCAGGGGGGAAATCAGCCCCAGCATTTT.

CDR3 sequence: CASSLFGGARETQYF. CDR3 coding DNA: TGTGCCAGCAGCTTATTCGGGGGGGCGCGGGAGACCCAGTACTTC. The chain couples TRBV7-6 to TRBJ2-5; 8 bases agree with TRBD2. CDR1 SGHVS and CDR2 FNYEAQ come from the germline V gene. J was trimmed by 5 bases and V by 2 bases; bases with no gene match: 7. This CDR3 is 15 amino acids long.

The V and J genes are TRBV5-8 and TRBJ2-7; D remains unclear. This CDR3 is 15 amino acids long. Trimming pared 1 base from V and 0 bases from J, leaving 11 bases between. Germline CDR1 is SGHTS and CDR2 is YDEGEE. The CDR3: CASSLRFRSSYEQYF. CDR3 sequence (DNA): TGTGCCAGCAGCTTGCGGTTCCGAAGCTCCTACGAGCAGTACTTC.

Written as DNA, the CDR3 is TGTGCCAGCAATCCAGGGGGTTGGGGGAACACTGAAGCTTTCTTT. Its translation: CASNPGGWGNTEAFF. The rearrangement uses TRBV27 and TRBJ1-1; 7 nucleotides line up with TRBD1. This CDR3 spans 15 amino acids. Germline-derived CDR1 and CDR2 are MNHEY and SMNVEV (reference sequence). The trim removed 7 bases at V and 1 base at J, leaving 9 bases unmatched.

The rearrangement uses TRBV6-5 and TRBJ2-7, with a tentative D call TRBD2 (5 bases). V lost 4 bases, J lost 3 bases, and 13 bases lay in between. Germline V gene data show CDR1 as MNHEY and CDR2 as SVGAGI. The CDR3 is made up of 14 amino acids. CDR3 protein: CASSSLWRSYEQYF. The CDR3 DNA is TGTGCCAGCAGTTCGCTGTGGAGGAGCTACGAGCAGTACTTC.

The V gene is TRBV5-5, the J gene TRBJ2-1; D is possibly TRBD2 (5 bases). From germline, CDR1 is SGHKS and CDR2 YYEKEE (reference sequence). The CDR3 loop spans 15 amino acids. The germline V and J ends were trimmed by 0 bases and 4 bases, with 11 bases remaining between them. The CDR3 spells CASSLEASFYNEQFF. In DNA, the CDR3 is TGTGCCAGCAGCTTGGAGGCTAGCTTTTACAATGAGCAGTTCTTC.

The V gene is TRBV5-6, the J gene TRBJ2-7, with D perhaps matching TRBD1 (5 bases). There are 16 residues in the CDR3. CDR1 is SGHDT, CDR2 YYEEEE, per germline. Trimming took 0 bases from V and 5 from J, leaving 18 bases between them. CDR3 in amino acids: CASSLAPGFRVNEQYF. CDR3 in DNA: TGTGCCAGCAGCTTGGCCCCAGGGTTTCGGGTTAACGAGCAGTACTTC. Full variable domain (missing parts from reference TRBV5-6 and TRBJ2-7): DAGVTQSPTHLIKTRGQQVTLRCSPKSGHDTVSWYQQALGQGPQFIFQYYEEEERQRGNFPDRFSGHQFPNYSSELNVNALLLGDSALYLCASSLAPGFRVNEQYFGPGTRLTVT.

This sequence joins TRBV27 and TRBJ2-5; 8 bases line up with TRBD1. This CDR3 comprises 15 residues. Germline V gene lookup returns CDR1 MNHEY and CDR2 SMNVEV (reference sequence). The junction had 10 bases not matched to a gene; V was cut back by 5 bases and J by 5 bases. In DNA form, the CDR3 reads TGTGCCAGCAGTGCCAGGGGGCGCCAATCGGAGACCCAGTACTTC. Encoded protein: CASSARGRQSETQYF.

This chain uses TRBV19 with TRBJ2-1; D remains unclear. This CDR3 is built from 13 residues. The V gene's germline CDR1 is LNHDA and CDR2 SQIVND (reference sequence). V was pared by 7 bases and J by 5 bases, with 12 bases between. The CDR3 spells CASTIGPNNEQFF. CDR3 nucleotides: TGTGCCAGTACGATTGGGCCTAACAATGAGCAGTTCTTC.

This clone appeared once. The chain carries TRBV19 and TRBJ2-5; TRBD1 might be the D (5 bases). The CDR3 loop spans 14 amino acids. Germline V gene data show CDR1 as LNHDA and CDR2 as SQIVND (reference sequence). Trimming removed 2 bases from V and 1 base from J, with 8 bases in between. The CDR3 is CASSIQGLQETQYF. CDR3 in DNA: TGTGCCAGTAGTATACAGGGCCTCCAAGAGACCCAGTACTTC.

V usage is TRBV9 and J usage is TRBJ1-4, with D maybe TRBD1 (6 bases). Germline-derived CDR1 and CDR2 are SGDLS and YYNGEE. This CDR3 spans 18 amino acids. Trimming took off 4 bases at V and 0 bases at J, with 19 bases between the two ends. The DNA for the CDR3 is TGTGCCAGCAGCCCAGGGGTGGGGGCGGTGGCAACTAATGAAAAACTGTTTTTT. This codes for CASSPGVGAVATNEKLFF.

This chain joins TRBV27 and TRBJ2-5; the D gene is possibly TRBD2 (6 bases). The V gene lost 3 bases and the J gene lost 4 bases, with 9 bases spanning the gap. CDR3 length: 13 residues. Germline CDR1 reads MNHEY; CDR2 reads SMNVEV (reference sequence). The CDR3 DNA reads TGTGCCAGCAGTTTCTCTAGCGCAGAGACCCAGTACTTC. Translated: CASSFSSAETQYF.

This chain connects TRBV29-1 to TRBJ2-5, with 12 bases aligning to TRBD2. Germline V gene lookup returns CDR1 SQVTM and CDR2 ANQGSEA. The junction had 4 bases not matched to a gene; V was cut back by 0 bases and J by 5 bases. This CDR3 spans 15 amino acids. In nucleotides, the CDR3 is TGCAGCGTTGAAGATTGGACTAGCGGGATTGAGACCCAGTACTTC. Amino acids: CSVEDWTSGIETQYF.

The genes are TRBV15 and TRBJ2-5, with 8 bases matching TRBD1. In germline, CDR1 is LNHNV, CDR2 YYDKDF (reference sequence). The CDR3 runs to 13 residues. J was trimmed by 4 bases and V by 8 bases; bases with no gene match: 6. CDR3: CATGMDRVETQYF. The CDR3 nucleotides are TGTGCCACCGGAATGGACAGGGTAGAGACCCAGTACTTC.

By share of the sample, this clone is medium-sized (0.01 to 0.1%). The chain is built from TRBV5-8 and TRBJ2-7; tentatively, D is TRBD1 (6 bases). Germline CDR1 and CDR2: SGHTS and YDEGEE. This CDR3 has 14 residues. V gave up 1 base and J gave up 5 bases, with 13 bases separating them. CDR3: CASSLLGALDEQYF. CDR3 DNA: TGTGCCAGCAGCTTGTTGGGGGCGCTGGACGAGCAGTACTTC.

The rearrangement uses TRBV5-5 and TRBJ1-2; possible D gene TRBD1, 6 bases. Germline values: CDR1 SGHKS, CDR2 YYEKEE (reference sequence). This CDR3 comprises 15 residues. Trimming cost V 4 bases and J 6 bases, with 19 bases left between them. CDR3 sequence (DNA): TGTGCCAGCAGCACCCAAGGGGGAGGGTTCGATGGCTACACCTTC. Translated, it gives CASSTQGGGFDGYTF.

This chain connects TRBV28 to TRBJ1-2; unclear D gene. With 7 bases removed from V and 0 bases from J, the gap between germline ends came to 21 bases. The CDR3 length is 17 residues. Germline CDR1 MDHEN, CDR2 SYDVKM. The CDR3 here is CASNTRNPVHSNYGYTF. The CDR3 DNA follows: TGTGCCAGCAATACCCGAAATCCAGTACATTCTAACTATGGCTACACCTTC.

This rearrangement joins TRBV29-1 to TRBJ2-3; TRBD2 matches at 8 bases. This CDR3 is built from 16 residues. After removal of 2 bases from V and 4 bases from J, the junction contained 11 bases not matched to a gene. The germline CDR1 and CDR2 sequences are SQVTM and ANQGSEA. The CDR3 bases are TGCAGCGTTGAAACTACTAGCGGCGCCCGAGCAGATACGCAGTATTTT. Its protein is CSVETTSGARADTQYF.

This clone came up once. The chain joins TRBV5-1 to TRBJ2-7; 9 nucleotides line up with TRBD1. CDR1 and CDR2 (germline): SGHRS, YFSETQ. The CDR3 is 15 residues long. V shed 3 bases and J 2 bases; nucleotides not matched to a gene: 6. This CDR3 is CASSYADRGPYEQYF. CDR3 sequence (DNA): TGCGCCAGCAGCTACGCGGACAGGGGCCCCTACGAGCAGTACTTC.